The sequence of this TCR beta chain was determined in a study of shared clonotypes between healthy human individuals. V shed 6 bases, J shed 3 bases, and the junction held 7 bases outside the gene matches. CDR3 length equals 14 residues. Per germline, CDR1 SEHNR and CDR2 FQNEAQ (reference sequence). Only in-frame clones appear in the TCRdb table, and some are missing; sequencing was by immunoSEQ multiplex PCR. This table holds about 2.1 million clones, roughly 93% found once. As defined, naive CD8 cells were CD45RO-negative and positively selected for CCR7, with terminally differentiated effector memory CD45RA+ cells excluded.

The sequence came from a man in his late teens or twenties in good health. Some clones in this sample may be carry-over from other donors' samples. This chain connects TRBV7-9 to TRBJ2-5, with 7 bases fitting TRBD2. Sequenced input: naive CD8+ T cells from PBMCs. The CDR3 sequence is CASSSRAGEETQYF. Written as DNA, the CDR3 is TGTGCCAGCAGTTCAAGGGCGGGGGAAGAGACCCAGTACTTC.